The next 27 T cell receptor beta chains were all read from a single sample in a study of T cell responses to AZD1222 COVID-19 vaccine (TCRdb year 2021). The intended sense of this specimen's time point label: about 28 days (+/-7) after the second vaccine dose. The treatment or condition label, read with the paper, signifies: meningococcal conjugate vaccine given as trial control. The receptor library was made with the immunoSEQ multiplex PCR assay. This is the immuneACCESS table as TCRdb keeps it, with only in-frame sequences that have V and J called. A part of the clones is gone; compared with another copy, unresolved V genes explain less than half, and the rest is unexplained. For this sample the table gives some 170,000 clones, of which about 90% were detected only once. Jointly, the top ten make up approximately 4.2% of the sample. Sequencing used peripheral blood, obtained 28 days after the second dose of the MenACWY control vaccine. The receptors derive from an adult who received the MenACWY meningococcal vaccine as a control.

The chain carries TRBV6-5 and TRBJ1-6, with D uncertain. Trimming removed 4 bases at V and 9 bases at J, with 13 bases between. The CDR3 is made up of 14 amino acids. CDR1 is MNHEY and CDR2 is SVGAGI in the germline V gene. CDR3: CASSSEHRGSPLHF. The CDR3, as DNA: TGTGCCAGCAGTTCGGAACACCGAGGTTCACCCCTCCACTTT.

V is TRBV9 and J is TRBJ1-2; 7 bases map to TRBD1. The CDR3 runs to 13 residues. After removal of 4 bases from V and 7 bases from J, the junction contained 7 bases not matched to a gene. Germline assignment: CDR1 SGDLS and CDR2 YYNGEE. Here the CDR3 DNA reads TGTGCCAGCAGCCAGGGGGATTCACCTGGCTACACCTTC. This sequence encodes CASSQGDSPGYTF.

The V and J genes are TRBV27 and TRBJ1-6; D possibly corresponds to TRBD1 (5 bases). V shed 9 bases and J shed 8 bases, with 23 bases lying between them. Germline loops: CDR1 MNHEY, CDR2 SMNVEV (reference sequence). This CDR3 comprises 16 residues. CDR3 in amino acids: CASTRSGTFHDSPLHF. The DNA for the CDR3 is TGTGCCAGTACTAGGTCCGGGACCTTTCACGATTCACCCCTCCACTTT.

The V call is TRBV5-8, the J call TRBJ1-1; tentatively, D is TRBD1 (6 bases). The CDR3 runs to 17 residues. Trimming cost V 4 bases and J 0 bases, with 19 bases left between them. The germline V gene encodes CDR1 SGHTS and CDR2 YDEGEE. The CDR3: CASSPRLDSAMNTEAFF. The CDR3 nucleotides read TGTGCCAGCAGCCCCCGGCTGGACAGCGCAATGAACACTGAAGCTTTCTTT.

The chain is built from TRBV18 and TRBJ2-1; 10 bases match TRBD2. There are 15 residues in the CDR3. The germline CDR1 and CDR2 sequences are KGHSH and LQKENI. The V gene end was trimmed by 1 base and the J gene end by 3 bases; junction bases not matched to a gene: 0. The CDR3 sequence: CASSPRTSGYNEQFF. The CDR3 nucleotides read TGTGCCAGCTCACCACGGACTAGCGGCTACAATGAGCAGTTCTTC.

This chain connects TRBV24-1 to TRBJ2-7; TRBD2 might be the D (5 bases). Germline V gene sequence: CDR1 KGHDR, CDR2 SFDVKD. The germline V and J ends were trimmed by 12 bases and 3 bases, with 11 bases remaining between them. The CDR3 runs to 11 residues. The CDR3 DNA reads TGTGCCGTCGGGGTAGGCTACGAGCAGTACTTC. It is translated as CAVGVGYEQYF.

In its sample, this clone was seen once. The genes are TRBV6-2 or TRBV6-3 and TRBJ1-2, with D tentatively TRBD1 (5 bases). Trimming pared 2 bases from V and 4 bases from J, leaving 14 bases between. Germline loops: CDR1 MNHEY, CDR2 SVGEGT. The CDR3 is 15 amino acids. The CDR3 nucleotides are TGTGCCAGCAGTTACGGGGGAGGTACTTCCTATGGCTACACCTTC. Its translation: CASSYGGGTSYGYTF.

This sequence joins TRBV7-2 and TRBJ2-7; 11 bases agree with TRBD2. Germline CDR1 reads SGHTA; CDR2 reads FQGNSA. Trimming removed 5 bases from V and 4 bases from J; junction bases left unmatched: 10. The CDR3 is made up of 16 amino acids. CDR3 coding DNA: TGTGCCAGCAGCCTCCGAGTGGCTAGCGGGAGGTACGAGCAGTACTTC. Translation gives CASSLRVASGRYEQYF.

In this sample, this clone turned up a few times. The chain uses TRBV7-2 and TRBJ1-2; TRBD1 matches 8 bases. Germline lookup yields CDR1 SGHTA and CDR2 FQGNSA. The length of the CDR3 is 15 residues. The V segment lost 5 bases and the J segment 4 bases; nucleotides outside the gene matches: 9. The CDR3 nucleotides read TGTGCCAGCAGCACCCCTCAGGGGGCTTTCTATGGCTACACCTTC. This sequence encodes CASSTPQGAFYGYTF. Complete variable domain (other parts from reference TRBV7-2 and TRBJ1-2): GAGVSQSPSNKVTEKGKDVELRCDPISGHTALYWYRQSLGQGLEFLIYFQGNSAPDKSGLPSDRFSAERTGGSVSTLTIQRTQQEDSAVYLCASSTPQGAFYGYTFGSGTRLTVV.

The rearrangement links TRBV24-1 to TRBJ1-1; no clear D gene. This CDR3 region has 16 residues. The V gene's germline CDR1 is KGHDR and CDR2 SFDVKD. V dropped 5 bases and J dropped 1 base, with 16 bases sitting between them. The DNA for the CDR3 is TGTGCCACCAGTGCGCCCTCGGTGGAGGGGAACACTGAAGCTTTCTTT. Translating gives CATSAPSVEGNTEAFF.

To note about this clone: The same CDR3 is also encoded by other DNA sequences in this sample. This chain's CDR3 is CASSLGGSGNTIYF. For the CDR3, the DNA is TGTGCCAGCAGCTTAGGAGGCTCTGGAAACACCATATATTTT. This chain links TRBV7-2 with TRBJ1-3; D is undetermined. Trimming shortened V by 1 base and J by 0 bases, and 4 bases separated the two germline ends. The CDR3 is 14 residues long. Germline V gene data show CDR1 as SGHTA and CDR2 as FQGNSA.

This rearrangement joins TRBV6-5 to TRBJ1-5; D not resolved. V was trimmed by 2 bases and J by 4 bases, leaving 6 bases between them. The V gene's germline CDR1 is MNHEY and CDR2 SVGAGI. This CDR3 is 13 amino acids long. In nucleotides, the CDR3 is TGTGCCAGCAGTTACGACTGGAATCAGCCCCAGCATTTT. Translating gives CASSYDWNQPQHF.

CDR3: CASSQSRDYEQYF. The CDR3, as DNA: TGCGCCAGCAGCCAGTCCAGGGACTACGAGCAGTACTTC. This chain connects TRBV5-1 to TRBJ2-7; D perhaps matches TRBD1 (5 bases). The CDR3 covers 13 residues. Trimming removed 4 bases from V and 3 bases from J, with 11 bases in between. Germline CDR1 SGHRS, CDR2 YFSETQ.

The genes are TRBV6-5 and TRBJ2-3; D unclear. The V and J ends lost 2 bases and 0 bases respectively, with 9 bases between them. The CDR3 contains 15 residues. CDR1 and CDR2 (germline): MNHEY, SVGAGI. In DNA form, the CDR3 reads TGTGCCAGCAGTTACCGTGGCTATAGCACAGATACGCAGTATTTT. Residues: CASSYRGYSTDTQYF.

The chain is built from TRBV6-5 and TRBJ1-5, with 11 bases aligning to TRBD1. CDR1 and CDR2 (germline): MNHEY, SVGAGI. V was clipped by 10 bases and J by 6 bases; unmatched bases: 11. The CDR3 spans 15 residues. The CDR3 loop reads CATSIGTGGTQPQHF. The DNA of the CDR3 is TGTGCCACCTCGATTGGGACAGGGGGAACTCAGCCCCAGCATTTT.

CDR3 residues: CAWSPDSSGANVLTF. The CDR3 nucleotides read TGTGCCTGGAGTCCCGACAGCTCTGGGGCCAACGTCCTGACTTTC. The V call is TRBV30, the J call TRBJ2-6; D is perhaps TRBD1 (5 bases). This CDR3 is 15 amino acids long. V was shortened by 2 bases and J by 0 bases, with 8 bases between the two germline ends. In germline, CDR1 is GTSNPN, CDR2 SVGIG (reference sequence).

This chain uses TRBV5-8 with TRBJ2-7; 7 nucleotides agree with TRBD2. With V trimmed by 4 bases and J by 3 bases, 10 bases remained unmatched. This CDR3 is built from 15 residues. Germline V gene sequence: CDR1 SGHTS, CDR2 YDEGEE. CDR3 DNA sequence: TGTGCCAGCAGCGTATCCCTTGGGGGGGGCTACGAGCAGTACTTC. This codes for CASSVSLGGGYEQYF.

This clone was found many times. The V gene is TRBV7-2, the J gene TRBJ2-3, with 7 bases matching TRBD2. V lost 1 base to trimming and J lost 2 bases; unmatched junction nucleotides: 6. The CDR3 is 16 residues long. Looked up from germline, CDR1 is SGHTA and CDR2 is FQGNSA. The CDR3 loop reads CASSLGASGNTDTQYF. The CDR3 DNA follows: TGTGCCAGCAGCTTAGGAGCTAGCGGTAACACAGATACGCAGTATTTT.

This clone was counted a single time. CDR3 in amino acids: CASSLIDRGAFF. For the CDR3, the DNA is TGTGCCAGCAGTTTAATCGACAGGGGAGCTTTCTTT. The chain links TRBV28 to TRBJ1-1; 8 bases agree with TRBD1. J was trimmed by 10 bases and V by 2 bases; bases with no gene match: 3. The germline V gene has CDR1 MDHEN and CDR2 SYDVKM. The CDR3 is 12 amino acids.

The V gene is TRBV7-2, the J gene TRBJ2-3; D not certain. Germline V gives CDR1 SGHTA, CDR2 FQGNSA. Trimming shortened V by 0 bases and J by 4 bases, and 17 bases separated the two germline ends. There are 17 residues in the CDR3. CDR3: CASSLANLESGSDTQYF. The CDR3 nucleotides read TGTGCCAGCAGCTTAGCAAATCTAGAGAGTGGGTCAGATACGCAGTATTTT.

CDR3 sequence (DNA): TGTGCCAGCAGCTCCCGGACTAGCAGGGATACGCAGTATTTT. Its translation: CASSSRTSRDTQYF. The chain recombines TRBV6-2 or TRBV6-3 with TRBJ2-3; 8 nucleotides line up with TRBD2. The germline CDR1 and CDR2 sequences are MNHEY and SVGEGT. CDR3 length: 14 residues. Trimming cost V 6 bases and J 6 bases; bases outside gene matches: 8.

CDR3 coding DNA: TGTGCCATCAGGGAGGGACTAGCGGGCTCGGGGCAGTTCTTC. Translating gives CAIREGLAGSGQFF. V is TRBV10-3 and J is TRBJ2-1, with 12 nucleotides matching TRBD2. The CDR3 is made up of 14 amino acids. The junction had 9 bases not matched to a gene; V was cut back by 6 bases and J by 12 bases. CDR1 and CDR2 (germline): ENHRY, SYGVKD.

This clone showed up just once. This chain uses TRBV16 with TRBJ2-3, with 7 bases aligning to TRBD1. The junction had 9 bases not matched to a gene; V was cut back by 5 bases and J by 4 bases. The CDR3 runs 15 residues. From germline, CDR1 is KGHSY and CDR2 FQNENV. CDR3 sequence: CASSEQGKGADTQYF. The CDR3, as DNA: TGTGCCAGCAGCGAACAGGGGAAAGGGGCAGATACGCAGTATTTT.

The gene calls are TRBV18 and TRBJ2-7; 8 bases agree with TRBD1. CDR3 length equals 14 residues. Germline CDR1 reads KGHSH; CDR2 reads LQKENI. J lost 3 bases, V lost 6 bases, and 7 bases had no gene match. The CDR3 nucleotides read TGTGCCAGCTCCCAGGAAGGACAGGGCTACGAGCAGTACTTC. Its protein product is CASSQEGQGYEQYF. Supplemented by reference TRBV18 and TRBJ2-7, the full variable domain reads NAGVMQNPRHLVRRRGQEARLRCSPMKGHSHVYWYRQLPEEGLKFMVYLQKENIIDESGMPKERFSAEFPKEGPSILRIQQVVRGDSAAYFCASSQEGQGYEQYFGPGTRLTVT.

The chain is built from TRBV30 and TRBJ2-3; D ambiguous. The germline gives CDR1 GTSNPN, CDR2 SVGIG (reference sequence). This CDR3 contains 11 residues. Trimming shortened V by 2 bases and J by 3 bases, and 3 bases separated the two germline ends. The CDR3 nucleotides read TGTGCCTGGAGTCCTACAGATACGCAGTATTTT. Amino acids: CAWSPTDTQYF.

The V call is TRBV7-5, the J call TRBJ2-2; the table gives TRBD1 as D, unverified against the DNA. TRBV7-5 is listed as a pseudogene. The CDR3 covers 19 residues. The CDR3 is CARSLEGTGTPLNTGELFF. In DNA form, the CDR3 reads TGTGCCAGAAGCTTAGAAGGGACAGGGACCCCACTAAACACCGGGGAGCTGTTTTTT.

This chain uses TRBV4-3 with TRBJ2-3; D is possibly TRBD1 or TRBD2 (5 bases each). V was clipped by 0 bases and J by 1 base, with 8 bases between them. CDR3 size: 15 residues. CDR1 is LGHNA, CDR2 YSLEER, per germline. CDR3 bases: TGCGCCAGCAGCCAAGATCGGGACGGCACAGATACGCAGTATTTT. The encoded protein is CASSQDRDGTDTQYF.